The entry below gives a single T cell receptor beta chain sequence along with its context. Germline V CDR1 and CDR2: MGHRA, YSYEKL. This CDR3 has 15 residues. The V end lost 2 bases, the J end lost 1 base, and 9 bases lay between the germline ends. For TCR, cDNA came from 5'RACE template switching, which added a universal primer site and UMIs. TCRdb fed the 5' RACE reads into MiXCR, producing one record per CDR3 protein. The sample carries 50,000 to 75,000 distinct CDR3 sequences, approximately 5.7% recorded once. The data derive from a study of T cells after yellow fever vaccination. In the study overall: Sorting by CD3, CD45RA, CCR7 and CD95 gave EM, EMRA, CM and Tscm subsets.

Findings and limits, study-wide: Among sorted memory subsets on day 0, almost all vaccine-responding clonotypes fell below detection. Only a small proportion of the clonotypes turned up in both the CD4 and the CD8 compartments, likely arising from convergent recombination.

This sequence originates from a man aged 18 to 30 who received the YFV17D yellow fever vaccine. Source: PBMCs, either bulk or a sorted T-cell subset (CD4+, CD8+, memory, or dextramer-sorted; not recorded which), taken on the day of the yellow fever booster vaccination. This chain joins TRBV4-1 and TRBJ2-1; D possibly corresponds to TRBD2 (5 bases). CDR3 coding DNA: TGCGCCAGCAGCCAACTAGCTGGATCCTACAATGAGCAGTTCTTC. This gives the protein CASSQLAGSYNEQFF.